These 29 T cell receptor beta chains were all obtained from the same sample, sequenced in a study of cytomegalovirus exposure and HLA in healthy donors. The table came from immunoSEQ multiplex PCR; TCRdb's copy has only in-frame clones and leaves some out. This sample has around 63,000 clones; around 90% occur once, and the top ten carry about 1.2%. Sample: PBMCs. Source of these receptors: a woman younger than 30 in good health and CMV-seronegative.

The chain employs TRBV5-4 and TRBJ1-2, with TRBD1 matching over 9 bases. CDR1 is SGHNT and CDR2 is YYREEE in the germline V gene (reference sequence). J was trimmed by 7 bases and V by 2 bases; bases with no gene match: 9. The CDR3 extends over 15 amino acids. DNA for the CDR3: TGTGCCAGCAGCTTAGCCGGGACAGGGCCAACTGGCTACACCTTC. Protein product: CASSLAGTGPTGYTF.

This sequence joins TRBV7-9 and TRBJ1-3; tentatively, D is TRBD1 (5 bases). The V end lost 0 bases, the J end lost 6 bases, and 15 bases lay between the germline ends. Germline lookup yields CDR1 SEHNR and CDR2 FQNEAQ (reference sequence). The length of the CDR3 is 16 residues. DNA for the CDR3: TGTGCCAGCAGCTTAGCGCATCCGGGGGGTCAAAACACCATATATTTT. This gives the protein CASSLAHPGGQNTIYF. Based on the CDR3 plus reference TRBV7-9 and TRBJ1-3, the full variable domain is DTGVSQNPRHKITKRGQNVTFRCDPISEHNRLYWYRQTLGQGPEFLTYFQNEAQLEKSRLLSDRFSAERPKGSFSTLEIQRTEQGDSAMYLCASSLAHPGGQNTIYFGEGSWLTVV.

The chain's CDR3 is CASSPRDGNQPQHF. In DNA form, the CDR3 reads TGTGCCAGCAGCCCGCGGGATGGCAATCAGCCCCAGCATTTT. This rearrangement joins TRBV7-2 to TRBJ1-5; D is ambiguous. The CDR3 consists of 14 residues. V lost 5 bases and J 2 bases, leaving 10 bases between the germline ends. CDR1 and CDR2 (germline): SGHTA, FQGNSA.

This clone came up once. The CDR3 coding sequence is TGTGCCAGCAGCCTCGACAGGGCGGCGACCCAGTACTTC. This encodes CASSLDRAATQYF. V and J are TRBV7-6 and TRBJ2-5; the match to TRBD1 covers 7 bases. CDR3 length: 13 amino acids. The J segment lost 7 bases and the V segment lost 5 bases, leaving 7 bases of the junction unmatched. The germline gives CDR1 SGHVS, CDR2 FNYEAQ. Using reference TRBV7-6 and TRBJ2-5 for the parts outside the CDR3, the full variable domain is GAGVSQSPRYKVTKRGQDVALRCDPISGHVSLYWYRQALGQGPEFLTYFNYEAQQDKSGLPNDRFSAERPEGSISTLTIQRTEQRDSAMYRCASSLDRAATQYFGPGTRLLVL.

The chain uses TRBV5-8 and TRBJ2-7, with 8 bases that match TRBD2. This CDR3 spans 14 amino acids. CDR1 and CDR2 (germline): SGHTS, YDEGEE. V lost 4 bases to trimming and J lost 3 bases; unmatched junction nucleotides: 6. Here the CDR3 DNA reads TGTGCCAGCAGCCTGCGGGGGGTCAGCTACGAGCAGTACTTC. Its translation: CASSLRGVSYEQYF.

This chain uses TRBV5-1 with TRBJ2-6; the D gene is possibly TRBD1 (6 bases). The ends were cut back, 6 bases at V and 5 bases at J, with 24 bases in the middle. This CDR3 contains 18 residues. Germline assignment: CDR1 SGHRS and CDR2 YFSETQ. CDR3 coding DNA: TGCGCCAGCACCCCCCTCAGGGGCGACGCGACAAGGGCCAACGTCCTGACTTTC. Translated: CASTPLRGDATRANVLTF.

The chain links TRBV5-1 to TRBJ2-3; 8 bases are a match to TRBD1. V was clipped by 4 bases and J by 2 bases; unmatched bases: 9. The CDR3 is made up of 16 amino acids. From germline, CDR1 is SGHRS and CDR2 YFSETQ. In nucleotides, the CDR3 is TGCGCCAGCAGCACGAGGACAGGGATTTTCACAGATACGCAGTATTTT. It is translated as CASSTRTGIFTDTQYF.

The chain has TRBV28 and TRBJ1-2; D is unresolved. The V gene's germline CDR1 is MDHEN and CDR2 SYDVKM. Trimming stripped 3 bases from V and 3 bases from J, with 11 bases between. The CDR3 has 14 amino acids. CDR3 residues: CASSFGRTDYGYTF. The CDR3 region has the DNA TGTGCCAGCAGTTTTGGGCGGACTGACTATGGCTACACCTTC.

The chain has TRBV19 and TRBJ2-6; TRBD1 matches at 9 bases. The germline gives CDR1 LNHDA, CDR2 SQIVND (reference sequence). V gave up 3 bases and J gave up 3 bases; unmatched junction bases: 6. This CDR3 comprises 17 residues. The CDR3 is CASSMDRGAGGANVLTF. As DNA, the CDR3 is TGTGCCAGTAGTATGGACAGGGGAGCTGGTGGGGCCAACGTCCTGACTTTC.

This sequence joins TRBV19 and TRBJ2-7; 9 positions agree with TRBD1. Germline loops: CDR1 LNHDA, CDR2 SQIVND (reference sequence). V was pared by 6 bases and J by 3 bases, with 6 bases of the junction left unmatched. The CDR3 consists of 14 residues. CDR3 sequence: CASSRDRDLYEQYF. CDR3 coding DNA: TGTGCCAGTAGCCGGGACAGGGACCTCTACGAGCAGTACTTC.

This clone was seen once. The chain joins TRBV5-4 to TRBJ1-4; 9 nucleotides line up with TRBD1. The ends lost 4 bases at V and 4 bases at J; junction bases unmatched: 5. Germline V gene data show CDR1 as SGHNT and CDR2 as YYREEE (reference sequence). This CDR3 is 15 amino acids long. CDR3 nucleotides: TGTGCCAGCAGCCGCAGGACAGGGGATAATGAAAAACTGTTTTTT. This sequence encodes CASSRRTGDNEKLFF.

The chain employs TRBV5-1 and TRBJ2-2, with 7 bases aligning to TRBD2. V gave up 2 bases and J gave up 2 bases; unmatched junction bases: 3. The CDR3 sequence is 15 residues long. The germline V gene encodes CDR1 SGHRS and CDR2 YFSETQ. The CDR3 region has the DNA TGCGCCAGCAGCTTCTCGGGGGGTAACACCGGGGAGCTGTTTTTT. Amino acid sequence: CASSFSGGNTGELFF.

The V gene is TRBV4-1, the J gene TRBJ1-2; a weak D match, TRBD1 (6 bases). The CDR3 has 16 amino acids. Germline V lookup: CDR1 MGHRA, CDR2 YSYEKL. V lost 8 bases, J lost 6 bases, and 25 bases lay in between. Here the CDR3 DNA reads TGCGCCAGCGGGACCCGGGACACGAATAGTCGTGATGGCTACACCTTC. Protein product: CASGTRDTNSRDGYTF.

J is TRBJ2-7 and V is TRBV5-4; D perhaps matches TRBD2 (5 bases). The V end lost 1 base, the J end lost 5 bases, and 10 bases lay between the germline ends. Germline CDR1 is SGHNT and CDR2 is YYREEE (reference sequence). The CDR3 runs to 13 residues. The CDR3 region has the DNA TGTGCCAGCAGCTTGTGGAGGTCAAACGAGCAGTACTTC. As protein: CASSLWRSNEQYF.

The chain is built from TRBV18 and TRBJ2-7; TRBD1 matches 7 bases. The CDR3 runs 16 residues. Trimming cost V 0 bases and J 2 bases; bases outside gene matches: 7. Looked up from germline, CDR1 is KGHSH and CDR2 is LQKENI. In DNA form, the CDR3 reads TGTGCCAGCTCACCACCGGCAGGGGGTATACCCTACGAGCAGTACTTC. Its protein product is CASSPPAGGIPYEQYF.

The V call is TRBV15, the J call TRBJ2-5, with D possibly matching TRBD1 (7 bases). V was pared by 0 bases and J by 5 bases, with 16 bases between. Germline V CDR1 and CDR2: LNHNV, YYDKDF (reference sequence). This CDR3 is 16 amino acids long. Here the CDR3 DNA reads TGTGCCACCAGCAGAGATCTAGGCAGGGGGGACGAGACCCAGTACTTC. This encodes CATSRDLGRGDETQYF.

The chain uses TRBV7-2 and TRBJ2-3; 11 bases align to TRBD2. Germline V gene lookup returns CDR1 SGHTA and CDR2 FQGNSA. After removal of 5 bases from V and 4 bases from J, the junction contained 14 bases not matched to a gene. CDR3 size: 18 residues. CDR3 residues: CASSKELLAGGEADTQYF. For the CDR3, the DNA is TGTGCCAGCAGCAAGGAATTGCTAGCGGGGGGAGAAGCAGATACGCAGTATTTT.

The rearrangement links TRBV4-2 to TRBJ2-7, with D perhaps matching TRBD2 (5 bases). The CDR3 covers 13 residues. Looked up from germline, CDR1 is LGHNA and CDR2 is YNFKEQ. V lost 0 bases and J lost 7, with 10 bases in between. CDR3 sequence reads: CASSQDSSGEQYF. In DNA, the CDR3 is TGTGCCAGCAGCCAAGATTCATCGGGGGAGCAGTACTTC.

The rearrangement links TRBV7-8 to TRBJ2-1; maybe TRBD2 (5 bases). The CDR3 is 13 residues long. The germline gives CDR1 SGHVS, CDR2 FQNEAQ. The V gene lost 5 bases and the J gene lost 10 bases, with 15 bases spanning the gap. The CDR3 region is CASSERGLGEQFF. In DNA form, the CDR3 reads TGTGCCAGCAGCGAAAGAGGACTGGGGGAGCAGTTCTTC.

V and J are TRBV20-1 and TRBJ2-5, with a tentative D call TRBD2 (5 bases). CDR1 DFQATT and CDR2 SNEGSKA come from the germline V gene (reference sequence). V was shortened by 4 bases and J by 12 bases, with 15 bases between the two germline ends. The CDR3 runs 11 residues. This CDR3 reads CSATPDLPEYF. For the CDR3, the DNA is TGCAGTGCTACCCCGGACTTACCAGAGTACTTC.

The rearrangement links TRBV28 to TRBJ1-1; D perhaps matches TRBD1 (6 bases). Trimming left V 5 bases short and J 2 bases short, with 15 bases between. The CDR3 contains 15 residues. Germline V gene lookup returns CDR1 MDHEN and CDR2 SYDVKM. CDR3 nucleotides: TGTGCCAGCAGTCCCGGGGGGACATTTAACACTGAAGCTTTCTTT. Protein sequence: CASSPGGTFNTEAFF.

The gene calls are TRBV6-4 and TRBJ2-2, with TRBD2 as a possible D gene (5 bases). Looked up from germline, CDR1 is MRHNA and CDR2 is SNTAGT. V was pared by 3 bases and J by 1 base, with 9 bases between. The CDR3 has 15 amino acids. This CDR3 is CASSEADGNTGELFF. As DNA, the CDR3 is TGTGCCAGCAGTGAAGCGGACGGGAACACCGGGGAGCTGTTTTTT.

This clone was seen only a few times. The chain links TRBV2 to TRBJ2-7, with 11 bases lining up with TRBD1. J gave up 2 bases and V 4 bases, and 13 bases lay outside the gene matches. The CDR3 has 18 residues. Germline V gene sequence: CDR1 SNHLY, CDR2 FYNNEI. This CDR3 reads CASSGPIIMGQGAYEQYF. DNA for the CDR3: TGTGCCAGCAGTGGGCCCATAATTATGGGACAGGGGGCCTACGAGCAGTACTTC.

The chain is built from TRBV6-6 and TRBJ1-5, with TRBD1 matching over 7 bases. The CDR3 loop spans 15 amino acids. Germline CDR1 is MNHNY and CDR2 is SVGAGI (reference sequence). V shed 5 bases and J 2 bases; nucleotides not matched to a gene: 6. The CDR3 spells CASSQGVWGNQPQHF. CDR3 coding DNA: TGTGCCAGCAGTCAGGGGGTTTGGGGCAATCAGCCCCAGCATTTT.

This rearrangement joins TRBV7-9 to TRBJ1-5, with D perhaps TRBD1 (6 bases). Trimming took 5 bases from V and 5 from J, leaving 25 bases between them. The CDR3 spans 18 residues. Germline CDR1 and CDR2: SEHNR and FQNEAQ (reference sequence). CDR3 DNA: TGTGCCAGCAGCCCCTCCTGGGGGGGCGATGGAGGGGATCAGCCCCAGCATTTT. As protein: CASSPSWGGDGGDQPQHF.

CDR3 nucleotides: TGTGCCACCAGCAGAGACCGAGGGGAGCAGTACTTC. The encoded protein is CATSRDRGEQYF. V and J are TRBV15 and TRBJ2-7; perhaps TRBD2 as D (5 bases). Germline V CDR1 and CDR2: LNHNV, YYDKDF (reference sequence). Trimming left V 0 bases short and J 7 bases short, with 7 bases between. The CDR3 length is 12 residues.

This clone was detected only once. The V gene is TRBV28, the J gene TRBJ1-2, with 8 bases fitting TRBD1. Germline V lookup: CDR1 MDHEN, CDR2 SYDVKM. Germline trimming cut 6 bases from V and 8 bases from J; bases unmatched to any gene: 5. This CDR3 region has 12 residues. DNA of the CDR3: TGTGCCAGCAGAAAACAGGGGGACGGCTACACCTTC. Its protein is CASRKQGDGYTF.

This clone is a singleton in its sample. CDR3 DNA: TGTGCCAGCAGGTCCTCCGGGACTTCGACACTCGAGGGTGAAAAACTGTTTTTT. The encoded protein is CASRSSGTSTLEGEKLFF. J is TRBJ1-4 and V is TRBV7-9, with a tentative D call TRBD1 (5 bases). Germline lookup yields CDR1 SEHNR and CDR2 FQNEAQ (reference sequence). This CDR3 contains 18 residues. Trimming pared 6 bases from V and 7 bases from J, leaving 27 bases between.

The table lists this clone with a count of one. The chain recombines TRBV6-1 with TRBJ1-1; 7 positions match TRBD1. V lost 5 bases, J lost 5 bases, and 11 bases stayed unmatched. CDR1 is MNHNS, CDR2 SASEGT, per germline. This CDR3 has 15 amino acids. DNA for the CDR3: TGTGCCAGCAGTCAATCACGACAGGGTGAGACTGAAGCTTTCTTT. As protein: CASSQSRQGETEAFF.